This T cell receptor (beta chain) is from a study of blood T cell repertoires in COVID-19. Across the study: Sample material is recorded as cDNA or gDNA derived from T cells, B-cell-depleted T cells, or PBMCs.

The protocol was immunoSEQ multiplex PCR, while the TCRdb copy is restricted to in-frame clones and leaves out a portion. The data contain about 49,000 clones, under 70% of them seen just once; the ten biggest clones take up 7.5% to 9%. V lost 4 bases and J 0 bases, leaving 8 bases between the germline ends. The CDR3 length is 15 residues. The germline CDR1 and CDR2 sequences are SGHKS and YYEKEE (reference sequence). This receptor was identified in a woman in her 70s with acute or convalescent COVID-19. Sequences were obtained from peripheral blood. This chain links TRBV5-5 with TRBJ2-6; D is unresolved. CDR3 sequence reads: CASSPSVSGANVLTF. DNA for the CDR3: TGTGCCAGCAGCCCGAGTGTCTCTGGGGCCAACGTCCTGACTTTC.